The source of this T cell receptor (beta chain) is a study of cytomegalovirus exposure and HLA in healthy donors. Study-wide results and limits: The classifier reportedly diagnosed cytomegalovirus status with high sensitivity and specificity. The presence/absence work took it that sequencing depth was about the same across donors.

Vbeta (60) and Jbeta (13) primers were used in the PCR. Profiling relied on immunoSEQ multiplex PCR, and the TCRdb table lists in-frame clones only, not all of them. The data hold 150,000 to 200,000 clones, with about three quarters observed a single time. The CDR3 extends over 16 amino acids. V was pared by 5 bases and J by 9 bases, with 8 bases of the junction left unmatched. Looked up from germline, CDR1 is LNHNV and CDR2 is YYDKDF (reference sequence). A remark on this clone: Antigen: not known.

Sample: PBMCs. The clonotype comes from a woman between 40 and 55 years old in good health and CMV-seronegative. This chain connects TRBV15 to TRBJ2-1; 15 nucleotides line up with TRBD2. CDR3 sequence reads: CATSGNPGLAGGEQFF. For the CDR3, the DNA is TGTGCCACCAGCGGAAATCCGGGACTAGCGGGAGGTGAGCAGTTCTTC.